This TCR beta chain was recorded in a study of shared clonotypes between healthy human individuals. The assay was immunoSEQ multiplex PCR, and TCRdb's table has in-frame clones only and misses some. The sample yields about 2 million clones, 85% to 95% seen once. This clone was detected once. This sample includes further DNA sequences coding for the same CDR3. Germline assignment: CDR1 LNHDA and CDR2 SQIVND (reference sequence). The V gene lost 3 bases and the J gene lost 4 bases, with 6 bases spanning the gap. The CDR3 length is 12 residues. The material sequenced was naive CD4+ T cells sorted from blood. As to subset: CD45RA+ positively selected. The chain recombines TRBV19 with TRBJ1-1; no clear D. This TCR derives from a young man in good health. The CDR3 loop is CASSIWGTEAFF. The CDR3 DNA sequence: TGTGCCAGTAGTATTTGGGGCACTGAAGCTTTCTTT.